The 19 T cell receptor beta chains reported below all come from one sample, sequenced in a study of cytomegalovirus exposure and HLA in healthy donors. Researchers ran the PCR with 60 Vbeta and 13 Jbeta primers. Clones were read by immunoSEQ multiplex PCR, and TCRdb kept only the in-frame ones, dropping some. The sample has under 150,000 clones, over 60% seen once. The source material was PBMCs. The origin of the receptors is a man younger than 35 in good health and CMV-seropositive.

This chain links TRBV10-2 with TRBJ2-2; D perhaps matches TRBD1 (6 bases). Between the trimmed V and J ends, which lost 6 bases and 1 base, there was a span of 18 bases. Germline loops: CDR1 WSHSY, CDR2 SAAADI. This CDR3 has 17 amino acids. The CDR3: CASSAPLGQLNTGELFF. Written as DNA, the CDR3 is TGCGCCAGCAGCGCTCCCTTAGGACAGTTGAACACCGGGGAGCTGTTTTTT.

A word on this clone: Other DNA sequences in this sample translate to the same CDR3. The CDR3 DNA follows: TGTGCCAGCAGCGACGACAGGGTAGGAAATGAAAAACTGTTTTTT. Residues: CASSDDRVGNEKLFF. The gene calls are TRBV5-4 and TRBJ1-4, with TRBD1 identical over 7 bases. The length of the CDR3 is 15 residues. Germline lookup yields CDR1 SGHNT and CDR2 YYREEE (reference sequence). The J segment lost 5 bases and the V segment lost 4 bases, leaving 8 bases of the junction unmatched.

The chain recombines TRBV7-8 with TRBJ2-7; 8 bases line up with TRBD2. J gave up 2 bases and V 5 bases, and 8 bases lay outside the gene matches. The CDR3 consists of 15 residues. Germline V lookup: CDR1 SGHVS, CDR2 FQNEAQ. The CDR3 DNA is TGTGCCAGCAGCGCAAATAGCGGGGCCGCCTACGAGCAGTACGTC. This sequence encodes CASSANSGAAYEQYV.

The chain recombines TRBV28 with TRBJ2-3, with 13 positions matching TRBD2. The germline V gene has CDR1 MDHEN and CDR2 SYDVKM. The CDR3 has 15 residues. J gave up 8 bases and V 3 bases, and 5 bases lay outside the gene matches. CDR3 in DNA: TGTGCCAGCAGTTTTACCACTAGCGGGGGGGGTACGCAGTATTTT. Translated, it gives CASSFTTSGGGTQYF.

This chain uses TRBV11-2 with TRBJ1-1, with D possibly matching TRBD1 (5 bases). The length of the CDR3 is 14 residues. V was shortened by 0 bases and J by 6 bases, with 11 bases between the two germline ends. Germline V gene sequence: CDR1 SGHAT, CDR2 FQNNGV. The DNA for the CDR3 is TGTGCCAGCAGCTTAGATGGGGCAGTTCCTGAAGCTTTCTTT. It is translated as CASSLDGAVPEAFF.

The chain carries TRBV5-6 and TRBJ1-4; D might be TRBD1 (6 bases). V was shortened by 4 bases and J by 4 bases, with 17 bases between the two germline ends. The CDR3 extends over 16 amino acids. Looked up from germline, CDR1 is SGHDT and CDR2 is YYEEEE. The CDR3 DNA sequence: TGTGCCAGCAGCCTGGGTATCGGGACACTTAATGAAAAACTGTTTTTT. It specifies CASSLGIGTLNEKLFF.

The chain joins TRBV6-4 to TRBJ2-5; the match to TRBD1 covers 7 bases. Germline lookup yields CDR1 MRHNA and CDR2 SNTAGT. Trimming cost V 2 bases and J 5 bases; bases outside gene matches: 5. The length of the CDR3 is 14 residues. In DNA, the CDR3 is TGTGCCAGCAGTGACCCGAAAGGGGGCGAGACCCAGTACTTC. Residues: CASSDPKGGETQYF.

This rearrangement joins TRBV11-2 to TRBJ1-1; D may be TRBD1 (6 bases). The CDR3 loop spans 17 amino acids. V dropped 3 bases and J dropped 2 bases, with 19 bases sitting between them. Germline values: CDR1 SGHAT, CDR2 FQNNGV. The CDR3 spells CASSFASGQSSNTEAFF. CDR3 DNA: TGTGCCAGCAGCTTTGCCTCGGGACAAAGCTCCAACACTGAAGCTTTCTTT.

This clone has just a few counts. The chain carries TRBV30 and TRBJ1-5; 7 bases are shared with TRBD1. J gave up 4 bases and V 0 bases, and 3 bases lay outside the gene matches. The CDR3 loop spans 14 amino acids. Germline V gene data show CDR1 as GTSNPN and CDR2 as SVGIG (reference sequence). Here the CDR3 DNA reads TGTGCCTGGAGTGTATCGACAGGGAATCAGCCCCAGCATTTT. Translating it yields CAWSVSTGNQPQHF.

The genes are TRBV13 and TRBJ2-5, with TRBD2 matching 8 bases. The J call is in doubt because the DNA end fits TRBJ2-7 better. The CDR3 length is 16 residues. Germline V gene data show CDR1 as PRHDT and CDR2 as FYEKMQ (reference sequence). CDR3 sequence: CASTKGERGIPYEQYF. CDR3 nucleotide sequence: TGTGCCAGCACCAAGGGGGAGCGGGGGATACCCTACGAGCAGTACTTC.

The rearrangement uses TRBV5-1 and TRBJ1-1, with 9 bases aligning to TRBD1. Germline assignment: CDR1 SGHRS and CDR2 YFSETQ. V gave up 4 bases and J gave up 3 bases; unmatched junction bases: 7. The CDR3 consists of 15 residues. CDR3 DNA sequence: TGCGCCAGCAGCCTTCTTACAGGGGGCCACACTGAAGCTTTCTTT. It yields the protein CASSLLTGGHTEAFF.

The chain is built from TRBV28 and TRBJ1-1; D is perhaps TRBD1 (6 bases). This CDR3 has 16 amino acids. Deletions cut 6 bases from V and 1 base from J, with 18 bases between. Germline V lookup: CDR1 MDHEN, CDR2 SYDVKM. The CDR3 DNA sequence: TGTGCCAGCAGGGAACAGGGCGGGTGGAAGAACACTGAAGCTTTCTTT. This encodes CASREQGGWKNTEAFF.

The chain is built from TRBV6-5 and TRBJ1-3; no clear D. CDR3 size: 14 residues. CDR1 is MNHEY and CDR2 is SVGAGI in the germline V gene. V lost 8 bases and J lost 0, with 11 bases in between. CDR3 coding DNA: TGTGCCAGCCGAGGGCCCGACTCTGGAAACACCATATATTTT. Its protein product is CASRGPDSGNTIYF.

This chain links TRBV5-1 with TRBJ2-1, with 12 bases aligning to TRBD2. Germline CDR1 reads SGHRS; CDR2 reads YFSETQ. The J segment lost 7 bases and the V segment lost 3 bases, leaving 5 bases of the junction unmatched. CDR3 length equals 15 residues. CDR3 amino acids: CASSSWTSGANEQFF. The CDR3 bases are TGCGCCAGCAGCTCCTGGACTAGCGGGGCGAATGAGCAGTTCTTC.

CDR3 sequence (DNA): TGTGCCAGCAGCTTAGCGCGGGGGGAAACGAGCGAGCAGTACGTC. Translation: CASSLARGETSEQYV. The chain has TRBV7-6 and TRBJ2-7; 8 positions agree with TRBD2. Germline CDR1 reads SGHVS; CDR2 reads FNYEAQ. This CDR3 contains 15 residues. V was pared by 0 bases and J by 6 bases, with 7 bases of the junction left unmatched.

V gene TRBV10-3 combines with J gene TRBJ2-7; 11 positions match TRBD2. The CDR3 is 14 residues long. The V segment lost 6 bases and the J segment 5 bases; nucleotides outside the gene matches: 6. CDR1 and CDR2 (germline): ENHRY, SYGVKD. As DNA, the CDR3 is TGTGCCATCAGGGTAGCGGGGGGGCCTGACGAGCAGTACTTC. Encoded protein: CAIRVAGGPDEQYF.

This chain uses TRBV11-2 with TRBJ1-2; 9 bases are shared with TRBD1. CDR3 size: 14 residues. With 5 bases clipped from V and 3 bases from J, the junction kept 4 bases outside the gene matches. Germline CDR1 SGHAT, CDR2 FQNNGV. CDR3: CASSHRGRDYGYTF. The CDR3 DNA reads as TGTGCCAGCAGCCACAGGGGGCGCGACTATGGCTACACCTTC.

This chain links TRBV6-5 with TRBJ1-6; possible D gene TRBD1, 6 bases. The CDR3 sequence is 15 residues long. Germline CDR1 reads MNHEY; CDR2 reads SVGAGI. With 8 bases removed from V and 8 bases from J, the gap between germline ends came to 19 bases. CDR3 DNA sequence: TGTGCCAGCGGTAAACAGGGCTCGGTCGATTCACCCCTCCACTTT. Encoded protein: CASGKQGSVDSPLHF.

This clone was counted between two and nine times. The chain links TRBV6-6 to TRBJ2-7, with 8 bases matching TRBD2. Trimming removed 5 bases from V and 7 bases from J; junction bases left unmatched: 10. The V gene's germline CDR1 is MNHNY and CDR2 SVGAGI (reference sequence). The CDR3 runs 14 residues. CDR3 bases: TGTGCCAGCAGTCCTAGCGGGCGAGGCGGGGAGCAGTACTTC. Protein: CASSPSGRGGEQYF.